The present T cell receptor (beta chain) was sequenced within a study of cytomegalovirus exposure and HLA in healthy donors. This clone showed up just a few times. Primers: 60 Vbeta forward and 13 Jbeta reverse. This table comes from immunoSEQ multiplex PCR, and its TCRdb copy is limited to in-frame clones, with some not included. Of over 150,000 clones in the sample, over 65% are singletons; the top ten hold less than 1.5%. The V and J ends lost 0 bases and 1 base respectively, with 10 bases between them. This CDR3 has 15 amino acids. Germline loops: CDR1 SGHRS, CDR2 YFSETQ. Sequencing used PBMCs. This chain connects TRBV5-1 to TRBJ1-1, with D unresolved. The TCR was taken from a woman in her 30s in good health and CMV-seropositive. CDR3 coding DNA: TGCGCCAGCAGCTTGGAAAGACGGGGGAACACTGAAGCTTTCTTT. This gives the protein CASSLERRGNTEAFF. The full variable domain, with the rest looked up from reference TRBV5-1 and TRBJ1-1, is KAGVTQTPRYLIKTRGQQVTLSCSPISGHRSVSWYQQTPGQGLQFLFEYFSETQRNKGNFPGRFSGRQFSNSRSEMNVSTLELGDSALYLCASSLERRGNTEAFFGQGTRLTVV.